The entry below describes one T cell receptor (beta chain). Its antigen is undetermined. The V end was cut by 1 base, the J end by 7 bases, with 11 bases between. Germline V gene lookup returns CDR1 SNHLY and CDR2 FYNNEI. The length of the CDR3 is 14 residues. Using a J-beta primer mix together with a sample-barcoded 5' primer, a second PCR was run for about 6 to 12 cycles. A 12-random-nucleotide template-switch adaptor tagged each cDNA molecule. TCRdb re-derived calls from the 5' RACE reads in MiXCR, one entry per CDR3 protein. Of about 640,000 distinct CDR3 sequences listed, over 40% are singletons. The sample belongs to a study of blood T cells in healthy people across ages. General study points: Researchers said unsorted PBMCs prevented a conclusive naive versus antigen-experienced comparison. Age brought a roughly linear fall in TCR beta diversity measured per million T cells.

Sample: blood. This chain joins TRBV2 and TRBJ2-1; D possibly corresponds to TRBD1 (5 bases). The TCR sequence derives from an older man in good health. In DNA, the CDR3 is TGTGCCAGCAGTGAAGAGCCAGGGTGGAATGAGCAGTTCTTC. It translates to CASSEEPGWNEQFF. The variable domain in full, with the rest retrieved from reference TRBV2 and TRBJ2-1, is EPEVTQTPSHQVTQMGQEVILRCVPISNHLYFYWYRQILGQKVEFLVSFYNNEISEKSEIFDDQFSVERPDGSNFTLKIRSTKLEDSAMYFCASSEEPGWNEQFFGPGTRLTVL.